Below, 23 T cell receptor beta chains from the same sample are listed, as sequenced in a study of T cells in Graves' hyperthyroidism and ophthalmopathy. TCR beta CDR3 regions were amplified from RNA transcripts. HTBI primers were the set used in a first-round RT-PCR of the TCR CDR3. TCRdb recomputed calls from the multiplex PCR reads with MiXCR, one row per CDR3 protein. Of about 600,000 distinct CDR3 sequences listed, about 14% are singletons. The source material was blood. The receptors come from a woman under 30 with Graves' ophthalmopathy.

This clonotype has at least ten counts. This chain links TRBV5-1 with TRBJ2-3, with TRBD2 matching 8 bases. V was pared by 0 bases and J by 0 bases, with 6 bases of the junction left unmatched. CDR1 is SGHRS and CDR2 is YFSETQ in the germline V gene. The CDR3 is 17 amino acids. CDR3 coding DNA: TGCGCCAGCAGCTTGGTCCGAGCGGGAGCTAGCACAGATACGCAGTATTTT. Amino acid sequence: CASSLVRAGASTDTQYF.

J is TRBJ2-3 and V is TRBV6-6, with D perhaps TRBD1 (5 bases). The V end lost 2 bases, the J end lost 1 base, and 16 bases lay between the germline ends. Germline V gene data show CDR1 as MNHNY and CDR2 as SVGAGI (reference sequence). There are 17 residues in the CDR3. The CDR3 DNA is TGTGCCAGCAGTTACCCTGCAAAAAAAGGGGGCACAGATACGCAGTATTTT. Translating gives CASSYPAKKGGTDTQYF.

This clonotype has more than one count but fewer than ten. This chain uses TRBV19 with TRBJ1-4; D unresolved. The length of the CDR3 is 15 residues. The V gene lost 1 base and the J gene lost 0 bases, with 6 bases spanning the gap. Germline assignment: CDR1 LNHDA and CDR2 SQIVND (reference sequence). The CDR3 DNA reads TGTGCCAGTAGTATAGCATTTGCAACTAATGAAAAACTGTTTTTT. It specifies CASSIAFATNEKLFF.

This clonotype was counted ten times or more. The V gene is TRBV12-3 or TRBV12-4, the J gene TRBJ2-7; D is ambiguous. V gave up 7 bases and J gave up 0 bases, with 16 bases separating them. The CDR3 contains 15 residues. This chain's CDR3 is CASNPPKESSYEQYF. CDR3 bases: TGTGCCAGCAACCCCCCCAAGGAGAGCTCCTACGAGCAGTACTTC.

This rearrangement joins TRBV2 to TRBJ1-6; D is undetermined. The CDR3 loop spans 14 amino acids. The ends were cut back, 7 bases at V and 10 bases at J, with 17 bases in the middle. Germline V gives CDR1 SNHLY, CDR2 FYNNEI. The CDR3 DNA reads as TGTGCCAGCAAACGGGGAGTGGGAGTATCACCCCTCCACTTT. The encoded protein is CASKRGVGVSPLHF.

Many counts were recorded for this clonotype. The chain combines TRBV12-3 or TRBV12-4 with TRBJ2-5; D uncertain. The CDR3 spans 13 residues. Trimming stripped 1 base from V and 3 bases from J, with 6 bases between. CDR3 in amino acids: CASSLGGKETQYF. CDR3 bases: TGTGCCAGCAGTTTAGGGGGTAAAGAGACCCAGTACTTC.

This clonotype has a count of ten or more. This rearrangement joins TRBV28 to TRBJ2-7, with D uncertain. Trimming removed 6 bases at V and 5 bases at J, with 8 bases between. Looked up from germline, CDR1 is MDHEN and CDR2 is SYDVKM. This CDR3 has 11 residues. CDR3 DNA sequence: TGTGCCAGCAGCCAGTACCACGAGCAGTACTTC. Protein: CASSQYHEQYF.

This clonotype was observed at least ten times. The V gene is TRBV2, the J gene TRBJ1-4; D gene uncertain. This CDR3 region has 15 residues. The V end lost 4 bases, the J end lost 3 bases, and 12 bases lay between the germline ends. CDR1 SNHLY and CDR2 FYNNEI come from the germline V gene. The CDR3 loop is CASSASKGPNEKLFF. CDR3 nucleotides: TGTGCCAGCAGTGCCTCGAAGGGCCCTAATGAAAAACTGTTTTTT.

Ten or more counts support this clonotype. The V call is TRBV13, the J call TRBJ2-1; D is unresolved. CDR1 is PRHDT, CDR2 FYEKMQ, per germline (reference sequence). V lost 3 bases and J lost 8, with 2 bases in between. This CDR3 region has 10 residues. This CDR3 reads CASSFDEQFF. The CDR3 nucleotides read TGTGCCAGCAGCTTCGATGAGCAGTTCTTC.

This clonotype was picked up many times. The CDR3 DNA reads TGTGCCAGCAGCTCGCCGGACAGGTTAATCGACAATGAGCAGTTCTTC. Protein sequence: CASSSPDRLIDNEQFF. The chain joins TRBV7-9 to TRBJ2-1, with 7 bases aligning to TRBD1. J gave up 5 bases and V 4 bases, and 11 bases lay outside the gene matches. The CDR3 totals 16 residues. Germline lookup yields CDR1 SEHNR and CDR2 FQNEAQ (reference sequence).

Comment on this clonotype: This may be a read error, as it is one base from a much larger clone. The chain carries TRBV6-2 or TRBV6-3 and TRBJ2-1, with D perhaps being TRBD1 or TRBD2 (5 bases each). The CDR3 length is 19 residues. Germline V CDR1 and CDR2: MNHEY, SVGEGT. CDR3 DNA sequence: TGTGCCAGCAGTTACTCGAGCAGCAAGGGGACCTTACACTACAATGAGCAGCTCTTC. Protein product: CASSYSSSKGTLHYNEQLF.

This clonotype occurred many times. The chain has TRBV3-1 and TRBJ2-1; TRBD2 matches at 16 bases. The CDR3 length is 16 residues. V gave up 4 bases and J gave up 10 bases; unmatched junction bases: 7. Germline values: CDR1 LGHDT, CDR2 YNNKEL (reference sequence). CDR3 in DNA: TGTGCCAGCAGCCCCGGGACTAGCGGGAGGGCTCCGGAGCAGTTCTTC. Its protein is CASSPGTSGRAPEQFF.

This clonotype was recorded many times. The genes are TRBV7-2 and TRBJ2-7, with 8 bases matching TRBD1. CDR1 and CDR2 (germline): SGHTA, FQGNSA. The trim removed 3 bases at V and 3 bases at J, leaving 4 bases unmatched. The CDR3 sequence is 14 residues long. CDR3 nucleotides: TGTGCCAGCAGCTTCGGACAGGGATTCTACGAGCAGTACTTC. It yields the protein CASSFGQGFYEQYF.

In this sample, this clonotype turned up a few times. Its ends do not fully match the called genes, so a read error is possible. The chain has TRBV7-7 and TRBJ2-2; 10 nucleotides line up with TRBD2. CDR1 and CDR2 (germline): SSHAT, FNYEAQ (reference sequence). This CDR3 region has 15 residues. In DNA form, the CDR3 reads TGTGCTAGCAGCTTGGGGACTAGCGTCAACGGGGAGCTGTTTTTT. Protein sequence: CASSLGTSVNGELFF.

This clonotype has at least ten counts. The chain employs TRBV29-1 and TRBJ2-2, with D perhaps being TRBD1 or TRBD2 (5 bases each). The CDR3 runs to 16 residues. Trimming removed 0 bases from V and 4 bases from J, with 15 bases in between. Germline loops: CDR1 SQVTM, CDR2 ANQGSEA. The CDR3 DNA reads TGCAGCGTTGAAGACCCCCTGTATGGGGGCACCGGGGAGCTGTTTTTT. It translates to CSVEDPLYGGTGELFF.

This clonotype was observed a few times. The chain has TRBV5-1 and TRBJ1-6; 9 bases fit TRBD1. The V and J ends lost 3 bases and 10 bases, in that order; junction bases with no gene match: 2. The germline V gene encodes CDR1 SGHRS and CDR2 YFSETQ. CDR3 length equals 13 residues. In DNA form, the CDR3 reads TGCGCCAGCAGCTCCGACAGGGGGTCACCCCTCCACTTT. It specifies CASSSDRGSPLHF.

This clonotype was picked up many times. The chain has TRBV6-1 and TRBJ2-5; TRBD2 agrees at 8 bases. The CDR3 is 14 amino acids. Germline trimming cut 7 bases from V and 5 bases from J; bases unmatched to any gene: 9. Germline CDR1 reads MNHNS; CDR2 reads SASEGT. The CDR3, as DNA: TGTGCCAGCACCGGGACTAGGTGGGGGGAGACCCAGTACTTC. Residues: CASTGTRWGETQYF.

This clonotype was detected a few times. This chain joins TRBV4-1 and TRBJ1-4; the match to TRBD1 covers 9 bases. Germline loops: CDR1 MGHRA, CDR2 YSYEKL. The V segment lost 2 bases and the J segment 4 bases; nucleotides outside the gene matches: 8. CDR3 length: 17 amino acids. The CDR3 reads CASSQNLQGAVNEKLFF. The CDR3 DNA sequence: TGCGCCAGCAGCCAAAACCTACAGGGGGCGGTTAATGAAAAACTGTTTTTT.

This clonotype was picked up a small number of times. The chain employs TRBV4-3 and TRBJ2-7, with D unresolved. Trimming left V 0 bases short and J 2 bases short, with 11 bases between. The CDR3 has 15 amino acids. Germline V gene lookup returns CDR1 LGHNA and CDR2 YSLEER. This CDR3 is CASSQDGGYPYEQYF. The CDR3 nucleotides are TGCGCCAGCAGCCAAGATGGTGGCTACCCCTACGAGCAGTACTTC.

This clonotype was recorded many times. The CDR3 bases are TGTGCCAGCAGCTTTAAAATAGGGGACGACAATGAGCAGTTCTTC. It translates to CASSFKIGDDNEQFF. The chain couples TRBV7-2 to TRBJ2-1, with D perhaps TRBD1 or TRBD2 (5 bases each). The V and J ends lost 3 bases and 5 bases respectively, with 14 bases between them. Germline V gives CDR1 SGHTA, CDR2 FQGNSA. The CDR3 has 15 residues.

The V and J genes are TRBV6-1 and TRBJ1-3, with D hard to call. CDR1 MNHNS and CDR2 SASEGT come from the germline V gene. Between the trimmed V and J ends, which lost 5 bases and 0 bases, there was a span of 11 bases. The CDR3 loop spans 15 amino acids. DNA for the CDR3: TGTGCCAGCAGTAACTTCAGATACTCTGGAAACACCATATATTTT. It codes for CASSNFRYSGNTIYF.

This clonotype was counted many times. The V and J genes are TRBV6-1 and TRBJ1-1; perhaps TRBD1 as D (5 bases). The germline gives CDR1 MNHNS, CDR2 SASEGT. V lost 7 bases, J lost 3 bases, and 18 bases lay in between. The CDR3 contains 15 residues. The CDR3 region is CASTRTGVDYTEAFF. In nucleotides, the CDR3 is TGTGCCAGCACCCGGACGGGGGTGGATTACACTGAAGCTTTCTTT.

Concerning this clonotype itself: A read error may explain this, as a much larger clone is one base away. The J gene is TRBJ2-1, the V gene TRBV7-9; 8 bases map to TRBD2. Germline V CDR1 and CDR2: SEHNR, FQNEAQ (reference sequence). The CDR3 sequence is 12 residues long. The CDR3 reads CASQREGNEQLF. The CDR3 DNA reads TGTGCCAGCCAACGGGAGGGGAATGAGCAGCTCTTC.